Listed here are 24 T cell receptor beta chains from one sample, sequenced in a study of T cell repertoires in cytomegalovirus infection. TCRdb reprocessed the reads via MiXCR and lists one record per CDR3 protein. The sample lists about 490,000 distinct CDR3 sequences, approximately 25% occurring once. The sequenced sample was PBMCs. The receptors stem from a human donor in good health (CMV status not recorded). Some clones in this sample may be carry-over from other donors' samples.

This clonotype occurred a few times. The genes are TRBV11-2 and TRBJ2-7; D is undetermined. The germline V gene has CDR1 SGHAT and CDR2 FQNNGV. Trimming pared 1 base from V and 3 bases from J, leaving 7 bases between. This CDR3 is built from 13 residues. The CDR3 bases are TGTGCCAGCAGCTTAGCCCCTATCTACGAGCAGTACGTC. Translation gives CASSLAPIYEQYV.

Turning to this clonotype: This clone may be a read error of a much larger clone one base away. The chain links TRBV7-2 to TRBJ2-6; D uncertain. From germline, CDR1 is SGHTA and CDR2 FQGNSA. CDR3 length equals 15 residues. The germline V and J ends were trimmed by 4 bases and 0 bases, with 7 bases remaining between them. The CDR3 reads CTSSSAPSGANVLTF. The CDR3 DNA follows: TGTACCAGCAGCTCGGCCCCCTCTGGGGCCAACGTCCTGACTTTC.

The chain is built from TRBV7-9 and TRBJ2-5; possible D gene TRBD1, 7 bases. This CDR3 comprises 16 residues. With 5 bases removed from V and 2 bases from J, the gap between germline ends came to 18 bases. From germline, CDR1 is SEHNR and CDR2 FQNEAQ (reference sequence). In nucleotides, the CDR3 is TGTGCCAGCAGCCCCAATAAACAGGGGAGGCAAGAGACCCAGTACTTC. It is translated as CASSPNKQGRQETQYF. Full variable domain (rest looked up from reference TRBV7-9 and TRBJ2-5): DTGVSQNPRHKITKRGQNVTFRCDPISEHNRLYWYRQTLGQGPEFLTYFQNEAQLEKSRLLSDRFSAERPKGSFSTLEIQRTEQGDSAMYLCASSPNKQGRQETQYFGPGTRLLVL.

This clonotype was detected a few times. The chain has TRBV28 and TRBJ1-4; 8 nucleotides agree with TRBD1. With 6 bases clipped from V and 10 bases from J, the junction kept 7 bases outside the gene matches. The germline gives CDR1 MDHEN, CDR2 SYDVKM. The CDR3 runs 13 residues. The CDR3 DNA follows: TGTGCCAGCAGGGACAGGGTCCTCGGAAAACTGTTTTTT. It specifies CASRDRVLGKLFF.

This sequence joins TRBV29-1 and TRBJ1-5; D not certain. Germline-derived CDR1 and CDR2 are SQVTM and ANQGSEA. V was clipped by 0 bases and J by 3 bases, with 15 bases between them. CDR3 length: 16 amino acids. CDR3: CSVEEAQVMDNQPQHF. The CDR3 DNA reads as TGCAGCGTTGAAGAGGCGCAGGTCATGGACAATCAGCCCCAGCATTTT.

The chain uses TRBV19 and TRBJ1-6; weak D call: TRBD1 (6 bases). V was pared by 9 bases and J by 7 bases, with 13 bases between. The germline V gene encodes CDR1 LNHDA and CDR2 SQIVND (reference sequence). The CDR3 contains 13 residues. DNA for the CDR3: TGTGCCAGCACAGGGTTGTCAAATTCACCCCTCCACTTT. Its translation: CASTGLSNSPLHF.

The CDR3 bases are TGTGCCAGCAGCTTAGGATTTCTGGGACAGGGGACCTACAATGAGCAGTTCTTC. This translates into CASSLGFLGQGTYNEQFF. The chain employs TRBV11-3 and TRBJ2-1; 10 bases match TRBD1. The length of the CDR3 is 18 residues. In germline, CDR1 is SGHNT, CDR2 YENEEA. With 1 base clipped from V and 2 bases from J, the junction kept 8 bases outside the gene matches.

The rearrangement links TRBV7-2 to TRBJ2-2; 12 positions match TRBD1. With V trimmed by 5 bases and J by 5 bases, 6 bases remained unmatched. Germline V CDR1 and CDR2: SGHTA, FQGNSA. The CDR3 spans 16 residues. CDR3 nucleotide sequence: TGTGCCAGCAGCCCGCCGGGACAGGGGGCGACCGGGGAGCTGTTTTTT. Amino acid sequence: CASSPPGQGATGELFF.

The chain combines TRBV7-3 with TRBJ2-1; the match to TRBD2 covers 7 bases. The CDR3 is made up of 14 amino acids. J gave up 6 bases and V 5 bases, and 7 bases lay outside the gene matches. Per germline, CDR1 SGHTA and CDR2 FQGTGA. Written as DNA, the CDR3 is TGTGCCAGCAGCCCCCCCGGCGGGGGCAATGAGCAGTTCTTC. The encoded protein is CASSPPGGGNEQFF.

The J gene is TRBJ2-7, the V gene TRBV7-6, with D unresolved. Between the trimmed V and J ends, which lost 1 base and 0 bases, there was a span of 7 bases. The CDR3 extends over 14 amino acids. Germline CDR1 is SGHVS and CDR2 is FNYEAQ. The CDR3 DNA reads as TGTGCCAGCAGCTTAGAAAGCGCCTCCTACGAGCAGTACTTC. Its translation is CASSLESASYEQYF.

The chain has TRBV18 and TRBJ1-2; TRBD1 matches 9 bases. Germline loops: CDR1 KGHSH, CDR2 LQKENI. The V and J ends lost 1 base and 6 bases, in that order; junction bases with no gene match: 3. The length of the CDR3 is 14 residues. The CDR3 loop is CASSPLGQGHGYTF. The CDR3 nucleotides are TGTGCCAGCTCACCACTGGGACAGGGACATGGCTACACCTTC.

In its sample, this clonotype was seen a few times. This rearrangement joins TRBV20-1 to TRBJ2-3; 12 nucleotides agree with TRBD2. Germline CDR1 reads DFQATT; CDR2 reads SNEGSKA (reference sequence). Trimming at V came to 5 bases and at J to 2 bases, leaving 11 bases not matched to a gene. The CDR3 loop spans 17 amino acids. CDR3 amino acids: CSAQDLTSGRDTDTQYF. CDR3 DNA sequence: TGCAGTGCTCAGGACTTGACTAGCGGGAGAGACACAGATACGCAGTATTTT.

The chain joins TRBV14 to TRBJ2-1; a possible D gene is TRBD2 (6 bases). The V gene's germline CDR1 is SGHDN and CDR2 FVKESK. V lost 0 bases and J lost 4, with 10 bases in between. This CDR3 has 15 amino acids. In nucleotides, the CDR3 is TGTGCCAGCAGCCAAGAACTCGGGGGTTACAATGAGCAGTTCTTC. Residues: CASSQELGGYNEQFF.

The chain employs TRBV2 and TRBJ1-1; D gene ambiguous. V lost 3 bases, J lost 10 bases, and 6 bases lay in between. Germline loops: CDR1 SNHLY, CDR2 FYNNEI. This CDR3 region has 10 residues. CDR3 in DNA: TGTGCCAGCAGTGAGAGTGTAGCTTTCTTT. Translation: CASSESVAFF.

The rearrangement uses TRBV27 and TRBJ2-5; D possibly uses TRBD1 or TRBD2 (5 bases each). Trimming removed 6 bases at V and 5 bases at J, with 13 bases between. Germline CDR1 MNHEY, CDR2 SMNVEV (reference sequence). The CDR3 covers 13 residues. CDR3 sequence: CASRGEFWETQYF. The CDR3 coding sequence is TGTGCCAGCAGGGGGGAGTTTTGGGAGACCCAGTACTTC.

J is TRBJ2-2 and V is TRBV7-2; D unresolved. Germline V CDR1 and CDR2: SGHTA, FQGNSA. Trimming removed 5 bases from V and 8 bases from J, with 15 bases in between. The CDR3 extends over 14 amino acids. In DNA form, the CDR3 reads TGTGCCAGCAGCCTCCATGACTCTTTAGGGGAGCTGTTTTTT. Its protein product is CASSLHDSLGELFF.

This chain connects TRBV29-1 to TRBJ1-3, with D possibly TRBD1 on 5 matching bases. The length of the CDR3 is 14 residues. Trimming stripped 4 bases from V and 2 bases from J, with 12 bases between. In germline, CDR1 is SQVTM, CDR2 ANQGSEA. The CDR3 loop is CSVGGGDAGNTIYF. Written as DNA, the CDR3 is TGCAGCGTTGGGGGGGGGGACGCTGGAAACACCATATATTTT.

This rearrangement joins TRBV29-1 to TRBJ2-1; 9 nucleotides line up with TRBD2. V lost 4 bases, J lost 2 bases, and 3 bases stayed unmatched. The CDR3 is 14 amino acids. From germline, CDR1 is SQVTM and CDR2 ANQGSEA. CDR3 residues: CSVVIAGAYNEQFF. The DNA for the CDR3 is TGCAGCGTTGTTATAGCGGGGGCCTACAATGAGCAGTTCTTC.

To note about this clonotype: A much larger clone is a single base away; this may be a read error. This CDR3 is missing its conserved last phenylalanine or tryptophan, likely due to a read error. The limits of the CDR3 on the DNA are not certain, so only TCRdb's listed CDR3 is given. V gene TRBV7-2 combines with J gene TRBJ1-2; the D call of TRBD1 is as the table states it, not checked on the DNA. A total of 13 residues make up the CDR3, ends included. Germline V CDR1 and CDR2: SGHTA, FQGNSA. This CDR3 is CASSTRGQSVDTV.

The rearrangement uses TRBV20-1 and TRBJ2-5, with D unresolved. Germline V lookup: CDR1 DFQATT, CDR2 SNEGSKA (reference sequence). The germline V and J ends were trimmed by 6 bases and 6 bases, with 23 bases remaining between them. The CDR3 sequence is 15 residues long. CDR3: CSAGKGLAMFKTQYF. In nucleotides, the CDR3 is TGCAGTGCGGGGAAAGGCCTGGCCATGTTCAAGACCCAGTACTTC.

This clonotype appeared many times. This chain links TRBV10-2 with TRBJ1-6, with TRBD1 identical over 8 bases. Trimming cost V 6 bases and J 8 bases; bases outside gene matches: 9. This CDR3 region has 15 residues. The germline V gene has CDR1 WSHSY and CDR2 SAAADI. The CDR3 DNA sequence: TGCGCCAGCAGCAGGCCCGACAGGGGATATTCACCCCTCCACTTT. Its protein product is CASSRPDRGYSPLHF.

This clonotype was observed a few times. The V and J genes are TRBV11-3 and TRBJ2-5; 7 positions match TRBD2. V trimming: 3 bases; J trimming: 0 bases; junction bases outside the gene matches: 7. The CDR3 spans 16 residues. Germline V gene sequence: CDR1 SGHNT, CDR2 YENEEA. CDR3 region: CASSFLTSRYQETQYF. CDR3 in DNA: TGTGCCAGCAGCTTCTTGACTAGCCGGTACCAAGAGACCCAGTACTTC.

The chain recombines TRBV25-1 with TRBJ1-1; D possibly corresponds to TRBD1 (5 bases). Germline-derived CDR1 and CDR2 are MGHDK and SYGVNS. The CDR3 sequence is 16 residues long. V was pared by 5 bases and J by 1 base, with 17 bases between. Here the CDR3 reads CASSPLGGVTNTEAFF. CDR3 nucleotide sequence: TGTGCCAGCAGTCCCCTCGGGGGGGTAACGAACACTGAAGCTTTCTTT.

The genes are TRBV7-9 and TRBJ1-1, with 7 bases matching TRBD1. The germline CDR1 and CDR2 sequences are SEHNR and FQNEAQ (reference sequence). CDR3 length equals 13 residues. V shed 5 bases and J 4 bases; nucleotides not matched to a gene: 4. CDR3 residues: CASSVQGITEAFF. The CDR3 DNA is TGTGCCAGCAGCGTACAGGGGATCACTGAAGCTTTCTTT. Supplemented by reference TRBV7-9 and TRBJ1-1, the full variable domain reads DTGVSQNPRHKITKRGQNVTFRCDPISEHNRLYWYRQTLGQGPEFLTYFQNEAQLEKSRLLSDRFSAERPKGSFSTLEIQRTEQGDSAMYLCASSVQGITEAFFGQGTRLTVV.